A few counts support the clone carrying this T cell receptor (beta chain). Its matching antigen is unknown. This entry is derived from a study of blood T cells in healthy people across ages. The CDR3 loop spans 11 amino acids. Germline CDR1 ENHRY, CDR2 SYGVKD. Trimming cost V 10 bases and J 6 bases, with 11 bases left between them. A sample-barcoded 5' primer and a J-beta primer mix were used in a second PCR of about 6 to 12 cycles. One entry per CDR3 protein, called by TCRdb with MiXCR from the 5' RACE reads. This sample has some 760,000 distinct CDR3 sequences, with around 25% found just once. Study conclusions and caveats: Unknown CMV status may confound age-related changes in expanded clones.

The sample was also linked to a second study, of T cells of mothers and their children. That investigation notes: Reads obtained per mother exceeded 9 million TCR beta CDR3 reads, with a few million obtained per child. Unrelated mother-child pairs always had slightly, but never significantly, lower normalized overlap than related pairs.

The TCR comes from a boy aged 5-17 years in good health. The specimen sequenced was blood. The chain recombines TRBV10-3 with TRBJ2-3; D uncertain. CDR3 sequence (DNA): TGTGCCAGCCAGGTGGGGGATACGCAGTATTTT. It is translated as CASQVGDTQYF.